This TCR beta chain was captured by sequencing in a study of blood T cell repertoires in COVID-19. At the level of the study: Nucleic acid was either cDNA or gDNA, and it came from T cells, B-cell-depleted T cells, or PBMCs.

Sequencing used immunoSEQ multiplex PCR; TCRdb keeps in-frame clones, though not all of them. This table holds 350,000 to 400,000 clones, about nine tenths found once. Individuals drawn from under 30 US areas were about 18 to 89 years old. Someone with COVID-19 had been met by exposed participants within 2 weeks before study entry. CDR1 is SGHRS, CDR2 YFSETQ, per germline. V lost 0 bases and J lost 4, with 13 bases in between. The CDR3 loop spans 15 amino acids. The receptor's source is a woman in her forties who had been exposed to COVID-19. Sequences were obtained from PBMCs or T cells enriched from blood (not recorded which). The gene calls are TRBV5-1 and TRBJ1-1; TRBD1 is a possible D gene (5 bases). The CDR3 here is CASSLVQGSSTEAFF. In DNA form, the CDR3 reads TGCGCCAGCAGCTTGGTCCAGGGTTCTTCCACTGAAGCTTTCTTT.